This T cell receptor beta chain comes out of a study of radiation and T cells in renal cell carcinoma (dated by TCRdb to about 2020). Background for the entire study: In total, 53 samples underwent TCR beta sequencing: some 25 tumors plus 27 peripheral blood samples. The final blood draw took place at 4 weeks after radiation, the same time as nephrectomy. In the 45 to 65 samples combined, 4,016,671 unique CDR3 nucleotide sequences were found, encoding roughly 2.5 million unique CDR3 amino acid sequences. General conclusions and limits of the study: No pretreatment tumor biopsies were available, so the baseline intratumoral presence of clonotypes could not be determined. Because the trial had a single-armed design, the trial could not examine how radiation dose or scheduling affected the TCR repertoire. An increase in top tumor clonotypes in blood was observed from baseline to 2 weeks post-radiation, followed by contraction by 4 weeks, which was taken to suggest transient expansion of tumor-resident clones. Blood repertoire dynamics were not followed beyond 4 weeks after treatment.

As regards this clone: The antigen this receptor binds is unknown. It has no much larger one-base neighbor in the sample; base qualities were not kept.

The meaning of the sample's time point label: blood 4 weeks post-SBRT, at nephrectomy. The sample's treatment or condition label, decoded: 15 Gy SBRT to primary tumor, nephrectomy 4 weeks later. The samples were obtained from a clinical trial, where primary renal cell carcinomas were treated with 15 Gy stereotactic body radiation therapy and then removed by nephrectomy 4 weeks afterward. Serial peripheral blood from radiation-treated patients was sampled at baseline, 2 weeks and 4 weeks after SBRT to track tumor-enriched clonotypes. Every patient's renal cell carcinoma showed clear cell pathology. Genomic DNA for TCR sequencing was prepared using the QIAamp DNA Blood Mini Kit (Qiagen). The analyses included just those samples that passed every quality control check. Sequences SGHDT (CDR1) and YYEEEE (CDR2) are obtained from the germline V gene. The CDR3 numbers 15 residues from cysteine through phenylalanine. This entry keeps only the CDR3 DNA: 45 bases, framed from base 1. The junction carries 15 bases between V and J, which are trimmed by 2 bases and 4 bases respectively.

TCR beta libraries were generated from genomic DNA with the immunoSEQ kit, following the manufacturer's recommendations. To prepare the libraries, a first multiplex PCR with proprietary primers was run, followed by a second PCR that added unique barcodes, and a bead cleanup was done after each round. Each sample batch included a kit-provided positive control reaction and a negative control reaction. The final libraries were assessed on an Agilent 4200 TapeStation D1000 ScreenTape, pooled by volume, and quantified by qPCR. Sequencing was performed on an Illumina NextSeq500 with a MidOutput 150-cycle cartridge, and 156 Read1 and 15 Index1 cycles were run with kit custom primers. The pooled library was loaded at 1.0 pM with about 21% PhiX control spiked in. In the authors' own workflow: Vendor-processed data were analyzed in R, and a clonotype was defined as all T cells sharing the same CDR3 nucleotide sequence. In the clone abundance analyses, frequencies were normalized to the 10,000 most abundant clones in each sample. Public T cell clones, which averaged fewer than five per sample, were excluded before analysis. An abundance difference of at least 32-fold between compartments was the criterion for calling clonotypes tumor-enriched or baseline blood-enriched. Clonotypes expanded or contracted between blood time points were identified with a beta-binomial differential abundance model. The Baroni-Urbani and Buser coefficient was used to measure tumor-blood repertoire similarity, and groups were compared with two-tailed Wilcoxon tests in R. TCRdb holds this immuneACCESS table with in-frame rearrangements only. Some clones are missing; in checked studies, unresolved V genes explain under half, and the rest has no known cause. V and J calls and clone size are copied from that table; D and trimming were computed from the DNA. This sample comprises over 25,000 clones, over 70% of them detected only once. Jointly, the top ten make up approximately 30% of the sample.

The TCR sequence derives from a man between 60 and 75 years old with renal cell carcinoma. The input for sequencing was blood, taken from a patient whose treatment included radiotherapy and nephrectomy. The chain is made from TRBV5-6 and TRBJ1-2; a tentative D match to TRBD1 spans 5 bases. The bases are TGTGCCAGCAGCTTACGCGGCAGGGTGACCTATGGCTACACCTTC. Its amino acids are CASSLRGRVTYGYTF.